Listed here are 30 T cell receptor beta chains from one sample, sequenced in a study of T cell changes during pregnancy in multiple sclerosis. Clones were read by immunoSEQ multiplex PCR, and TCRdb kept only the in-frame ones, dropping some. The sample records 55,000 to 85,000 clones, around 94% being singletons. The sample in question was peripheral blood, obtained in the third trimester of pregnancy. Receptors originate from a female donor with multiple sclerosis, enrolled in a pregnancy study.

The rearrangement links TRBV7-2 to TRBJ2-1; D gene ambiguous. From germline, CDR1 is SGHTA and CDR2 FQGNSA. V gave up 0 bases and J gave up 8 bases, with 5 bases separating them. The length of the CDR3 is 12 residues. The CDR3 loop is CASSLAGYEQFF. The CDR3 region has the DNA TGTGCCAGCAGCTTAGCCGGGTATGAGCAGTTCTTC.

The chain uses TRBV30 and TRBJ1-1, with a possible D match to TRBD1 (5 bases). V was cut by 4 bases and J by 2 bases, with 17 bases left in between. This CDR3 comprises 15 residues. Germline loops: CDR1 GTSNPN, CDR2 SVGIG (reference sequence). The CDR3 region is CAWTPPGQRNTEAFF. CDR3 nucleotide sequence: TGTGCCTGGACCCCCCCCGGACAACGAAACACTGAAGCTTTCTTT.

This rearrangement joins TRBV11-2 to TRBJ2-5, with TRBD2 identical over 7 bases. V gave up 5 bases and J gave up 9 bases; unmatched junction bases: 12. There are 14 residues in the CDR3. From germline, CDR1 is SGHAT and CDR2 FQNNGV. The CDR3 spells CASSPRGAGRAQYF. DNA for the CDR3: TGTGCCAGCAGCCCTCGGGGAGCGGGGAGGGCCCAGTACTTC.

This clone is labeled as medium-sized. V gene TRBV4-2 combines with J gene TRBJ1-5, with 7 bases fitting TRBD1. Germline V gives CDR1 LGHNA, CDR2 YNFKEQ. The CDR3 contains 16 residues. V shed 0 bases, J shed 7 bases, and the junction held 9 bases outside the gene matches. CDR3 sequence reads: CASSQDGAGQPQPQHF. CDR3 coding DNA: TGTGCCAGCAGCCAAGATGGGGCGGGACAGCCCCAGCCCCAGCATTTT.

V is TRBV18 and J is TRBJ2-1, with a tentative D call TRBD1 (5 bases). Germline-derived CDR1 and CDR2 are KGHSH and LQKENI. V was shortened by 3 bases and J by 5 bases, with 8 bases between the two germline ends. The CDR3 consists of 13 residues. The CDR3 nucleotides read TGTGCCAGCTCACCTAGGGGAAACAATGAGCAGTTCTTC. It is translated as CASSPRGNNEQFF.

The chain is built from TRBV6-5 and TRBJ2-7, with a tentative D call TRBD2 (6 bases). This CDR3 has 14 residues. Germline V CDR1 and CDR2: MNHEY, SVGAGI. The V end lost 5 bases, the J end lost 5 bases, and 16 bases lay between the germline ends. CDR3 sequence reads: CASSPGGVRDEQYF. CDR3 DNA: TGTGCCAGCAGTCCGGGCGGGGTAAGGGACGAGCAGTACTTC.

This rearrangement joins TRBV4-3 to TRBJ1-2, with D hard to call. The length of the CDR3 is 15 residues. Germline V gene data show CDR1 as LGHNA and CDR2 as YSLEER. The germline V and J ends were trimmed by 3 bases and 0 bases, with 11 bases remaining between them. CDR3 nucleotides: TGCGCCAGCAGCCACCTAGTGCCGTCTAACTATGGCTACACCTTC. This encodes CASSHLVPSNYGYTF.

The genes are TRBV27 and TRBJ1-5; TRBD1 agrees at 9 bases. The CDR3 sequence is 14 residues long. Germline V CDR1 and CDR2: MNHEY, SMNVEV (reference sequence). V lost 6 bases and J lost 0; bases outside the gene matches: 0. The CDR3 region has the DNA TGTGCCAGCAGACAGGGGGCTAGCAATCAGCCCCAGCATTTT. This sequence encodes CASRQGASNQPQHF.

The rearrangement joins TRBV4-2 to TRBJ2-7; D perhaps matches TRBD2 (6 bases). Per germline, CDR1 LGHNA and CDR2 YNFKEQ. CDR3 length: 12 residues. Trimming took off 0 bases at V and 11 bases at J, with 11 bases between the two ends. CDR3 sequence (DNA): TGTGCCAGCAGCCAAGAGGGGGGAAGTAAGTACTTC. Amino acids: CASSQEGGSKYF.

This chain connects TRBV27 to TRBJ2-2, with a possible D match to TRBD2 (5 bases). Trimming removed 3 bases at V and 4 bases at J, with 9 bases between. Germline V gene lookup returns CDR1 MNHEY and CDR2 SMNVEV (reference sequence). There are 14 residues in the CDR3. The CDR3 coding sequence is TGTGCCAGCAGTTTTGTCGGACTCACCGGGGAGCTGTTTTTT. Translating gives CASSFVGLTGELFF.

The chain carries TRBV7-2 and TRBJ2-5; 7 nucleotides match TRBD2. CDR1 and CDR2 (germline): SGHTA, FQGNSA. The V and J ends lost 4 bases and 1 base, in that order; junction bases with no gene match: 12. The CDR3 length is 17 residues. In nucleotides, the CDR3 is TGTGCCAGCAGCTCCCGAGGAGCGGGGTTGATCCAAGAGACCCAGTACTTC. It encodes CASSSRGAGLIQETQYF.

The rearrangement joins TRBV11-3 to TRBJ2-1; TRBD2 might be the D (7 bases). Germline V gene lookup returns CDR1 SGHNT and CDR2 YENEEA. V was trimmed by 5 bases and J by 3 bases, leaving 17 bases between them. The CDR3 covers 16 residues. CDR3 DNA: TGTGCCAGCAGCCAGGTGGGGGGGCCCCACTACAATGAGCAGTTCTTC. Its translation is CASSQVGGPHYNEQFF.

V is TRBV6-1 and J is TRBJ1-3; D perhaps matches TRBD1 (6 bases). Germline V gene lookup returns CDR1 MNHNS and CDR2 SASEGT. V lost 2 bases and J 4 bases, leaving 21 bases between the germline ends. The CDR3 totals 18 residues. The CDR3: CASSESSTGPTTGNTIYF. The CDR3 DNA reads as TGTGCCAGCAGTGAATCCTCGACAGGTCCTACCACAGGAAACACCATATATTTT.

The V call is TRBV19, the J call TRBJ1-5, with no clear D. CDR1 is LNHDA and CDR2 is SQIVND in the germline V gene (reference sequence). The V end was cut by 5 bases, the J end by 5 bases, with 13 bases between. There are 14 residues in the CDR3. The CDR3 spells CASSLSEGYQPQHF. CDR3 in DNA: TGTGCCAGTAGTCTCTCCGAGGGATATCAGCCCCAGCATTTT.

The chain combines TRBV27 with TRBJ2-1; 7 nucleotides agree with TRBD1. Germline CDR1 reads MNHEY; CDR2 reads SMNVEV (reference sequence). V shed 6 bases and J 4 bases; nucleotides not matched to a gene: 9. The CDR3 sequence is 15 residues long. CDR3 residues: CASSHRDSLYNEQFF. CDR3 nucleotides: TGTGCCAGCAGCCATAGGGACAGTTTATACAATGAGCAGTTCTTC.

The rearrangement links TRBV7-9 to TRBJ1-5, with unresolved D. The CDR3 runs to 16 residues. The V end lost 5 bases, the J end lost 0 bases, and 14 bases lay between the germline ends. The germline V gene encodes CDR1 SEHNR and CDR2 FQNEAQ (reference sequence). CDR3 coding DNA: TGTGCCAGCAGCCCGGCTGGAGTAAATAGCAATCAGCCCCAGCATTTT. It yields the protein CASSPAGVNSNQPQHF.

This chain joins TRBV10-1 and TRBJ2-2; 9 nucleotides align to TRBD1. CDR3 length: 18 residues. The germline gives CDR1 WNHNN, CDR2 SYGVQD (reference sequence). V lost 1 base and J lost 5; bases outside the gene matches: 11. CDR3 bases: TGCGCCAGCAGTGAGTTAGGGTTAAGGACAGGGGTTACCGGGGAGCTGTTTTTT. Its protein is CASSELGLRTGVTGELFF.

This sequence joins TRBV6-5 and TRBJ1-5; 7 bases match TRBD1. Trimming cost V 6 bases and J 0 bases; bases outside gene matches: 5. The CDR3 runs to 15 residues. Germline V lookup: CDR1 MNHEY, CDR2 SVGAGI. The CDR3 coding sequence is TGTGCCAGCAGGCGTACAGGGGATAGCAATCAGCCCCAGCATTTT. Residues: CASRRTGDSNQPQHF.

The chain has TRBV21-1 and TRBJ2-1; the table's D call, TRBD1, has no DNA check behind it. TRBV21-1 is annotated as a pseudogene. This CDR3 region has 14 residues. CDR3 region: CASSKIGTGDEQFF. The CDR3 DNA reads TGTGCCAGCAGCAAAATAGGTACAGGCGATGAGCAGTTCTTC.

The chain links TRBV18 to TRBJ1-5, with TRBD1 matching over 9 bases. After removal of 2 bases from V and 5 bases from J, the junction contained 4 bases not matched to a gene. CDR1 and CDR2 (germline): KGHSH, LQKENI. The CDR3 has 15 amino acids. In nucleotides, the CDR3 is TGTGCCAGCTCACCATTACAGGGGGCCGATCAGCCCCAGCATTTT. Translating gives CASSPLQGADQPQHF.

The gene calls are TRBV5-6 and TRBJ2-7; a weak D match, TRBD2 (5 bases). Germline V gene data show CDR1 as SGHDT and CDR2 as YYEEEE. The V and J ends lost 4 bases and 2 bases respectively, with 10 bases between them. The CDR3 is made up of 13 amino acids. The CDR3 loop is CASSPRAAYEQYF. Written as DNA, the CDR3 is TGTGCCAGCAGCCCCCGAGCGGCCTACGAGCAGTACTTC.

Comment on this clone: The identical CDR3 is also encoded by other nucleotide sequences in the sample. This rearrangement joins TRBV19 to TRBJ1-1; D call uncertain. The CDR3 contains 14 residues. V was pared by 2 bases and J by 0 bases, with 7 bases between. Germline loops: CDR1 LNHDA, CDR2 SQIVND (reference sequence). CDR3 nucleotide sequence: TGTGCCAGTAGTATAACAGCCATGAACACTGAAGCTTTCTTT. Translated: CASSITAMNTEAFF.

The V and J genes are TRBV13 and TRBJ2-2, with unresolved D. The CDR3 spans 17 residues. The germline CDR1 and CDR2 sequences are PRHDT and FYEKMQ (reference sequence). V dropped 2 bases and J dropped 2 bases, with 15 bases sitting between them. CDR3 region: CASSLLRRPDNTGELFF. The CDR3 DNA reads TGTGCCAGCAGCTTACTCCGGCGGCCTGACAACACCGGGGAGCTGTTTTTT.

V usage is TRBV7-9 and J usage is TRBJ2-7; D not certain. The CDR3 loop spans 8 amino acids. CDR1 and CDR2 (germline): SEHNR, FQNEAQ (reference sequence). The V gene lost 6 bases and the J gene lost 11 bases, with 5 bases spanning the gap. CDR3 residues: CASSPEYF. Here the CDR3 DNA reads TGTGCCAGCAGTCCAGAGTACTTC.

The gene calls are TRBV11-3 and TRBJ2-1, with a possible D match to TRBD2 (5 bases). The CDR3 is 15 residues long. V was trimmed by 5 bases and J by 9 bases, leaving 20 bases between them. CDR1 is SGHNT and CDR2 is YENEEA in the germline V gene. CDR3 coding DNA: TGTGCCAGCAGCCCTATGGGAGTTTTGGGGAGTGAGCAGTTCTTC. This codes for CASSPMGVLGSEQFF.

By share, this clone ranks as medium-sized. The chain combines TRBV5-6 with TRBJ1-1; D is ambiguous. Germline values: CDR1 SGHDT, CDR2 YYEEEE. The CDR3 sequence is 13 residues long. V lost 4 bases and J lost 7, with 14 bases in between. The CDR3 DNA reads as TGTGCCAGCAGCCCACTCGGGAGGGATGAAGCTTTCTTT. Translated: CASSPLGRDEAFF.

The rearrangement links TRBV19 to TRBJ1-2; no firm D call. There are 17 residues in the CDR3. CDR1 and CDR2 from the germline V gene are LNHDA and SQIVND (reference sequence). The V and J ends lost 1 base and 0 bases respectively, with 15 bases between them. The CDR3 DNA follows: TGTGCCAGTAGTATAGGCCCGTCTATTTACTCTAACTATGGCTACACCTTC. Amino acid sequence: CASSIGPSIYSNYGYTF. The full variable domain, rest sourced from reference TRBV19 and TRBJ1-2, is DGGITQSPKYLFRKEGQNVTLSCEQNLNHDAMYWYRQDPGQGLRLIYYSQIVNDFQKGDIAEGYSVSREKKESFPLTVTSAQKNPTAFYLCASSIGPSIYSNYGYTFGSGTRLTVV.

The chain is built from TRBV7-2 and TRBJ2-7, with D possibly matching TRBD2 (6 bases). Per the germline V gene, CDR1 is SGHTA and CDR2 is FQGNSA. The V gene lost 4 bases and the J gene lost 5 bases, with 21 bases spanning the gap. This CDR3 region has 16 residues. The CDR3 DNA reads TGTGCCAGCAGCTACCCCGGAGGGGCGCTGGGCAACGAGCAGTACTTC. Amino acid sequence: CASSYPGGALGNEQYF.

The rearrangement links TRBV7-3 to TRBJ1-2; 7 nucleotides match TRBD1. There are 17 residues in the CDR3. The germline V gene has CDR1 SGHTA and CDR2 FQGTGA. J gave up 7 bases and V 0 bases, and 14 bases lay outside the gene matches. The CDR3 DNA follows: TGTGCCAGCAGCTTAACTGCCCCACTCGCCACAGGGGCTGGCTACACCTTC. This sequence encodes CASSLTAPLATGAGYTF.

The chain employs TRBV11-2 and TRBJ1-3, with 7 nucleotides matching TRBD1. Per germline, CDR1 SGHAT and CDR2 FQNNGV. J lost 4 bases, V lost 1 base, and 4 bases had no gene match. The length of the CDR3 is 15 residues. CDR3 sequence reads: CASSLARQGGNTIYF. The CDR3 DNA is TGTGCCAGCAGCTTAGCTCGACAGGGAGGAAACACCATATATTTT.